A selection of T cell receptor beta chains follows, all from one sample in a study of cytomegalovirus exposure and HLA in healthy donors. The data were produced by immunoSEQ multiplex PCR, yet TCRdb's version contains in-frame clones alone and is incomplete. The sample yields fewer than 150,000 clones, about 85% seen once. The sequencing input was PBMCs. Receptors originate from a woman under 40 in good health and CMV-seropositive. CDR3s include the opening cysteine and the closing phenylalanine or tryptophan.

j_call v_call cdr3_aa
TRBJ1-4 TRBV7-9 CASSLGGSEKLFF
TRBJ1-4 TRBV19 CASSSLEKLFF
TRBJ2-3 TRBV9 CASSAADTQYF
TRBJ2-3 TRBV5-1 CASTTGLAGGTYTDTQYF
TRBJ1-1 TRBV5-6 CASSLDQWPHGWTEAFF
TRBJ2-2 TRBV7-3 CASSLTSQGAGTGELFF
TRBJ1-2 TRBV18 CASSPPGRQETNYGYTF
TRBJ2-3 TRBV28 CASSSPLGAGKDTQYF
TRBJ1-1 TRBV9 CASSVGGDRVKAEAFF
TRBJ2-4 TRBV5-1 CASSLLDRAQNIQYF
TRBJ1-2 TRBV7-8 CASSLQGDSTYGYTF
TRBJ1-4 TRBV7-9 CASSLGRTGESKLFF
TRBJ2-4 TRBV5-4 CASSFRGGGGAPFQYF
TRBJ1-2 TRBV2 CASSESVYGYTF
TRBJ2-3 TRBV7-8 CASSLARRTSGTDTQYF
TRBJ2-6 TRBV6-1 CAAQGAGANVLTF
TRBJ1-2 TRBV19 CASRDGGRHGYTF
TRBJ1-1 TRBV30 CAWSPGTVKTEAFF
TRBJ1-2 TRBV7-9 CASSPLQELYGYTF
TRBJ1-3 TRBV2 CASSEGGAAGNTIYF
TRBJ2-5 TRBV9 CASSPSQAGLAEETQYF
TRBJ1-5 TRBV2 CASSETGVVQPQHF
TRBJ2-7 TRBV2 CAALGTSGGLSYEQYF
TRBJ1-3 TRBV25-1 CASSAAGGNTIYF
TRBJ2-7 TRBV7-4 CASSLSRDSLSYEQYF
TRBJ2-3 TRBV5-1 CASSTSGITDTQYF
TRBJ2-5 TRBV27 CASSALAGGQETQYF
TRBJ2-7 TRBV6-1 CASTPPTVYEQYF
TRBJ1-2 TRBV10-3 CAISDEWGRNYGYTF
TRBJ1-2 TRBV6-6 CASRDSPYGYTF
TRBJ1-3 TRBV7-3 CASSLTGSGNTIYF
TRBJ1-2 TRBV7-6 CASSLAGGPYGYTF
TRBJ1-4 TRBV5-4 CASSRESEKLFF
TRBJ1-1 TRBV5-1 CASSRQGGNTEAFF
TRBJ1-2 TRBV5-5 CASSWVGGRSDYGYTF
TRBJ1-2 TRBV6-4 CASSPRNELGVNYGYTF
TRBJ1-1 TRBV5-6 CASSLFRTALEAFF
TRBJ1-2 TRBV28 CASSFTVGVDGYTF
TRBJ2-2 TRBV29-1 CSVESGRRAGELFF
TRBJ2-1 TRBV10-3 CAISLTANEQFF
TRBJ2-1 TRBV9 CASSPLAGSNEQFF
TRBJ1-2 TRBV9 CASSVESTANYGYTF
TRBJ1-5 TRBV28 CASSLAGDRVNQPQHF
TRBJ2-5 TRBV5-1 CASSLGTSGFEETQYF
TRBJ1-1 TRBV5-1 CASSLGGTANTEAFF
TRBJ1-2 TRBV27 CASSSWDRGEGGYTF
TRBJ2-2 TRBV11-3 CASSLVSYGELFF